One and the same sample provided the 28 T cell receptor beta chains below, sequenced in a study of T-cell reconstitution after alpha-beta-depleted transplantation in children. Library preparation (for TCRbeta) was performed with unique molecular identifiers. TCRdb reprocessed the PCR reads with MiXCR, giving one entry per CDR3 protein. The profile shows about 100,000 distinct CDR3 sequences, 7.5% to 9% of them singletons. This material consisted of PBMCs, taken before TCRalphabeta/CD19-depleted stem cell transplant. These receptors originate from a boy under 10 years old with acute lymphoblastic leukemia, due to receive a stem cell transplant.

Ten or more counts support this clonotype. The V call is TRBV5-4, the J call TRBJ2-5; the D gene is possibly TRBD2 (7 bases). V shed 3 bases and J shed 4 bases, with 16 bases lying between them. Germline assignment: CDR1 SGHNT and CDR2 YYREEE (reference sequence). The CDR3 is 15 amino acids. In DNA, the CDR3 is TGTGCCAGCAGCTGGGGGGACGGGGGGCCAGAGACCCAGTACTTC. Translating it yields CASSWGDGGPETQYF.

This clonotype is labeled medium-sized. The gene calls are TRBV20-1 and TRBJ1-1; D is ambiguous. The CDR3 runs to 15 residues. Germline V gene lookup returns CDR1 DFQATT and CDR2 SNEGSKA (reference sequence). V lost 1 base to trimming and J lost 4 bases, with 16 bases between them. The CDR3 region is CSARVLDGQTTEAFF. Here the CDR3 DNA reads TGCAGTGCTAGAGTACTGGACGGGCAGACCACTGAAGCTTTCTTT.

This clonotype was seen a few times. The chain uses TRBV6-1 and TRBJ2-6, with no clear D. CDR3 length equals 14 residues. Trimming shortened V by 1 base and J by 4 bases, and 5 bases separated the two germline ends. Per the germline V gene, CDR1 is MNHNS and CDR2 is SASEGT. The CDR3 loop reads CASSEVEGANVLTF. The CDR3 DNA sequence: TGTGCCAGCAGTGAAGTAGAGGGGGCCAACGTCCTGACTTTC.

This chain connects TRBV20-1 to TRBJ2-2; no definite D call. The germline gives CDR1 DFQATT, CDR2 SNEGSKA (reference sequence). The CDR3 loop spans 13 amino acids. Trimming removed 0 bases at V and 10 bases at J, with 12 bases between. CDR3 residues: CSARDRIDSELFF. DNA of the CDR3: TGCAGTGCTAGAGATCGAATTGATTCGGAGCTGTTTTTT.

In its sample, this clonotype was seen many times. This chain connects TRBV7-9 to TRBJ2-3, with TRBD2 matching 9 bases. Germline V gene data show CDR1 as SEHNR and CDR2 as FQNEAQ (reference sequence). Unmatched junction bases numbered 12, after V lost 6 bases and J lost 2 bases. The CDR3 length is 17 residues. The CDR3 sequence: CASSNGVAGAITDTQYF. CDR3 coding DNA: TGTGCCAGCAGTAATGGGGTAGCGGGGGCCATCACAGATACGCAGTATTTT.

The chain uses TRBV19 and TRBJ2-3, with D unresolved. Germline V CDR1 and CDR2: LNHDA, SQIVND (reference sequence). V lost 7 bases and J lost 6, with 8 bases in between. This CDR3 spans 11 amino acids. For the CDR3, the DNA is TGTGCCAGTACTGCGGAGGATACGCAGTATTTT. It specifies CASTAEDTQYF.

This clonotype was seen a handful of times. V is TRBV12-5 and J is TRBJ2-1, with D perhaps being TRBD1 or TRBD2 (6 bases each). V dropped 3 bases and J dropped 9 bases, with 24 bases sitting between them. The CDR3 totals 17 residues. In germline, CDR1 is LGHNT, CDR2 FRNRAP. Here the CDR3 reads CASGFYPGGRVLSEQFF. The CDR3 DNA sequence: TGTGCTAGTGGTTTCTACCCCGGGGGCCGAGTATTGAGTGAGCAGTTCTTC.

Ten or more counts support this clonotype. This chain joins TRBV13 and TRBJ2-7; 7 bases agree with TRBD1. J was trimmed by 3 bases and V by 7 bases; bases with no gene match: 6. Germline-derived CDR1 and CDR2 are PRHDT and FYEKMQ (reference sequence). CDR3 length equals 13 residues. CDR3 amino acids: CASTEGASYEQYF. CDR3 nucleotides: TGTGCCAGCACCGAGGGGGCGAGCTACGAGCAGTACTTC.

This clonotype has a handful of counts. This rearrangement joins TRBV12-3 or TRBV12-4 to TRBJ2-4; TRBD2 matches 15 bases. Losses at the gene ends were 4 bases for V and 4 bases for J; bases not matched to a gene: 5. The length of the CDR3 is 17 residues. The CDR3 nucleotides are TGTGCCAGCAGTTCCCCTGGACTAGCGGGGGGGAAAAACATTCAGTACTTC. Translated: CASSSPGLAGGKNIQYF.

This clonotype came up many times. The rearrangement joins TRBV12-3 or TRBV12-4 to TRBJ2-5, with TRBD2 matching over 13 bases. J was trimmed by 5 bases and V by 2 bases; bases with no gene match: 8. The length of the CDR3 is 17 residues. The chain's CDR3 is CASSLRLAGGRGETQYF. In DNA form, the CDR3 reads TGTGCCAGCAGTTTACGACTAGCGGGGGGCCGCGGGGAGACCCAGTACTTC.

This rearrangement joins TRBV23-1 to TRBJ2-2; D is unclear. TRBV23-1 has ORF status, its function being uncertain. CDR3 length equals 16 residues. V was shortened by 0 bases and J by 0 bases, with 8 bases between the two germline ends. CDR3 residues: CASSQSPAPNTGELFF. The CDR3 bases are TGCGCCAGCAGTCAATCCCCAGCTCCGAACACCGGGGAGCTGTTTTTT.

This clonotype has at least ten counts. The chain couples TRBV20-1 to TRBJ1-1; the D is unclear. V lost 1 base and J 5 bases, leaving 11 bases between the germline ends. Germline V gives CDR1 DFQATT, CDR2 SNEGSKA (reference sequence). CDR3 length equals 13 residues. The CDR3 is CSARGIGSTEAFF. The CDR3 nucleotides are TGCAGTGCTAGAGGGATTGGATCAACTGAAGCTTTCTTT.

The sample holds many counts of this clonotype. The chain links TRBV5-1 to TRBJ2-5; D not resolved. The CDR3 spans 12 residues. Per the germline V gene, CDR1 is SGHRS and CDR2 is YFSETQ. Trimming removed 4 bases at V and 2 bases at J, with 6 bases between. This chain's CDR3 is CASSVVQETQYF. Here the CDR3 DNA reads TGCGCCAGCAGCGTAGTTCAAGAGACCCAGTACTTC.

This chain connects TRBV21-1 to TRBJ1-2. TRBV21-1 is given as a pseudogene. This CDR3 has 15 residues. CDR3 loop: CASSKAGRRRYGYTF. The CDR3 DNA follows: TGTGCCAGCAGCAAAGCTGGCCGCCGGAGGTATGGCTACACCTTC.

This clonotype appeared a single time. Since a much larger clone is just one base distant, this may be a read error. This chain connects TRBV9 to TRBJ2-1, with D perhaps matching TRBD2 (6 bases). Per the germline V gene, CDR1 is SGDLS and CDR2 is YYNGEE. This CDR3 is 15 amino acids long. The CDR3, as DNA: TGTGGCAGCAGCGTAGGCGGGGTGACCTACAATGAGCAGTTCTTC. Residues: CGSSVGGVTYNEQFF.

This clonotype was recorded many times. The chain recombines TRBV12-3 or TRBV12-4 with TRBJ2-2, with D perhaps TRBD1 or TRBD2 (6 bases each). The CDR3 length is 15 residues. Trimming stripped 4 bases from V and 0 bases from J, with 9 bases between. The DNA for the CDR3 is TGTGCCAGCAGTTGGGGGGCCACGAACACCGGGGAGCTGTTTTTT. It encodes CASSWGATNTGELFF.

This clonotype was counted ten times or more. The V and J genes are TRBV14 and TRBJ2-6; possible D gene TRBD2, 6 bases. Per germline, CDR1 SGHDN and CDR2 FVKESK. The CDR3 totals 17 residues. The germline V and J ends were trimmed by 1 base and 0 bases, with 10 bases remaining between them. The CDR3 is CASSQGGLISGANVLTF. The CDR3 coding sequence is TGTGCCAGCAGCCAAGGGGGACTGATCTCTGGGGCCAACGTCCTGACTTTC.

This clonotype has a count of ten or more. V gene TRBV5-1 combines with J gene TRBJ2-3; D gene uncertain. The V end lost 0 bases, the J end lost 6 bases, and 11 bases lay between the germline ends. This CDR3 comprises 14 residues. CDR1 SGHRS and CDR2 YFSETQ come from the germline V gene. Written as DNA, the CDR3 is TGCGCCAGCAGCTTGGAGGTCTTGTGGGATACGCAGTATTTT. Protein: CASSLEVLWDTQYF.

The chain combines TRBV2 with TRBJ1-1; no firm D call. The CDR3 is made up of 11 amino acids. The V end was cut by 4 bases, the J end by 11 bases, with 11 bases between. Germline values: CDR1 SNHLY, CDR2 FYNNEI. The CDR3, as DNA: TGTGCCAGCAGTGGGAGTAAGCCGGCTTTCTTT. Its protein product is CASSGSKPAFF. The whole variable domain, filled in from reference TRBV2 and TRBJ1-1, reads EPEVTQTPSHQVTQMGQEVILRCVPISNHLYFYWYRQILGQKVEFLVSFYNNEISEKSEIFDDQFSVERPDGSNFTLKIRSTKLEDSAMYFCASSGSKPAFFGQGTRLTVV.

This clonotype occurred many times. V and J are TRBV15 and TRBJ2-2; the match to TRBD2 covers 9 bases. The CDR3 has 16 amino acids. CDR1 is LNHNV, CDR2 YYDKDF, per germline (reference sequence). J gave up 5 bases and V 3 bases, and 7 bases lay outside the gene matches. The CDR3 loop reads CATSSGRGGRTGELFF. The CDR3 DNA reads TGTGCCACCAGCAGCGGGCGGGGGGGCCGGACCGGGGAGCTGTTTTTT.

The CDR3 nucleotides are TGTGCCAGCAGTGTGTCCCCCACTAGCGGGGGACACCTTCTACAAGAGACCCAGTACTTC. Its translation is CASSVSPTSGGHLLQETQYF. This chain uses TRBV2 with TRBJ2-5, with 11 nucleotides matching TRBD2. The J segment lost 2 bases and the V segment lost 4 bases, leaving 18 bases of the junction unmatched. Germline V gene data show CDR1 as SNHLY and CDR2 as FYNNEI. The CDR3 spans 20 residues.

This clonotype was seen ten or more times. This chain links TRBV7-9 with TRBJ2-4, with D possibly TRBD2 on 5 matching bases. V lost 5 bases to trimming and J lost 2 bases, with 10 bases between them. In germline, CDR1 is SEHNR, CDR2 FQNEAQ (reference sequence). The CDR3 contains 14 residues. The CDR3: CASSGTGTKNIQYF. Written as DNA, the CDR3 is TGTGCCAGCAGCGGCACGGGAACCAAAAACATTCAGTACTTC. The full variable domain, its missing parts supplied by reference TRBV7-9 and TRBJ2-4, is DTGVSQNPRHKITKRGQNVTFRCDPISEHNRLYWYRQTLGQGPEFLTYFQNEAQLEKSRLLSDRFSAERPKGSFSTLEIQRTEQGDSAMYLCASSGTGTKNIQYFGAGTRLSVL.

This chain joins TRBV11-2 and TRBJ1-3, with D uncertain. The CDR3 sequence is 19 residues long. V lost 3 bases and J lost 2, with 23 bases in between. Germline CDR1 and CDR2: SGHAT and FQNNGV. The CDR3 loop reads CASSFLHGQRINPGNTIYF. CDR3 in DNA: TGTGCCAGCAGCTTTCTGCATGGGCAGCGCATCAACCCTGGAAACACCATATATTTT. The complete variable domain, with remaining parts taken from reference TRBV11-2 and TRBJ1-3, reads EAGVAQSPRYKIIEKRQSVAFWCNPISGHATLYWYQQILGQGPKLLIQFQNNGVVDDSQLPKDRFSAERLKGVDSTLKIQPAKLEDSAVYLCASSFLHGQRINPGNTIYFGEGSWLTVV.

This clonotype was seen ten or more times. This chain connects TRBV21-1 to TRBJ2-3. TRBV21-1 is listed as a pseudogene. The CDR3 runs to 13 residues. CDR3 region: CASSKNHGDTQYF. The DNA of the CDR3 is TGTGCCAGCAGCAAAAATCACGGAGATACGCAGTATTTT.

Comments on this clonotype: It may be a read error: a sequence one base away is much more abundant. CDR3 DNA: TGCAGTGCAATGACAGGGTGGGGCAATCAGCCCCAGCATTTT. It translates to CSAMTGWGNQPQHF. The V call is TRBV20-1, the J call TRBJ1-5; 7 nucleotides align to TRBD1. V shed 6 bases and J 2 bases; nucleotides not matched to a gene: 7. This CDR3 region has 14 residues. Germline V CDR1 and CDR2: DFQATT, SNEGSKA (reference sequence).

This clonotype was seen ten or more times. V gene TRBV2 combines with J gene TRBJ2-7, with D perhaps matching TRBD1 (5 bases). V was clipped by 6 bases and J by 2 bases, with 14 bases between them. CDR3 length equals 14 residues. Germline CDR1 reads SNHLY; CDR2 reads FYNNEI. CDR3 sequence: CASRQGRSTYEQYF. CDR3 bases: TGTGCCAGCAGGCAGGGAAGGAGTACCTACGAGCAGTACTTC.

This clonotype has just a few counts. The chain links TRBV3-1 to TRBJ2-4; a weak D match, TRBD1 (6 bases). CDR3 length equals 15 residues. Per germline, CDR1 LGHDT and CDR2 YNNKEL (reference sequence). V gave up 5 bases and J gave up 5 bases, with 16 bases separating them. CDR3 in amino acids: CASSEPRGFENIQYF. For the CDR3, the DNA is TGTGCCAGCAGCGAACCCAGGGGCTTTGAAAACATTCAGTACTTC.

Ten or more counts support this clonotype. The junction and the germline gene differ at one end; a read error may be behind it. The J gene is TRBJ1-1, the V gene TRBV7-6; D unresolved. The V gene's germline CDR1 is SGHVS and CDR2 FNYEAQ. CDR3 length: 14 amino acids. As DNA, the CDR3 is TGTGCCAGCATCTTACTCGCGGAAATCACTGAAGCTTTCTTT. As protein: CASILLAEITEAFF.